Below are 28 T cell receptor beta chains sequenced from a single sample in a study of T-cell memory formation after mild COVID-19. TCRdb reprocessed the 5' RACE reads with MiXCR, giving one entry per CDR3 protein. The sample has roughly 150,000 distinct CDR3 sequences, approximately 15% seen once; the top ten hold 12% to 15%. Sequencing was done on a sample of PBMCs or a T cell subset sorted from them (not recorded which). The receptors stem from an adult woman who had mild COVID-19 (a few samples of this study predate the infection). Cell type and time point are not known.

CDR3 loop: CASSPARGGNQPQHF. CDR3 bases: TGTGCCAGTAGCCCCGCCAGGGGAGGTAATCAGCCCCAGCATTTT. The rearrangement joins TRBV19 to TRBJ1-5; TRBD1 might be the D (6 bases). CDR1 and CDR2 from the germline V gene are LNHDA and SQIVND (reference sequence). There are 15 residues in the CDR3. V was pared by 6 bases and J by 4 bases, with 16 bases between.

This chain joins TRBV3-1 and TRBJ2-1; D ambiguous. The CDR3 spans 17 residues. V lost 0 bases to trimming and J lost 2 bases, with 14 bases between them. Looked up from germline, CDR1 is LGHDT and CDR2 is YNNKEL (reference sequence). CDR3 sequence reads: CASSQDLYGPTYNEQFF. CDR3 DNA sequence: TGTGCCAGCAGCCAAGATCTCTACGGCCCTACCTACAATGAGCAGTTCTTC.

This chain joins TRBV6-5 and TRBJ2-2; D not certain. Germline assignment: CDR1 MNHEY and CDR2 SVGAGI. V lost 4 bases and J lost 4, with 13 bases in between. The CDR3 runs to 15 residues. CDR3 loop: CASSSGGGGTGELFF. The CDR3 nucleotides are TGTGCCAGCAGTTCTGGTGGCGGCGGCACCGGGGAGCTGTTTTTT.

This chain uses TRBV2 with TRBJ2-7; D gene uncertain. Trimming took 6 bases from V and 6 from J, leaving 12 bases between them. The CDR3 is 12 amino acids. Germline V lookup: CDR1 SNHLY, CDR2 FYNNEI. In DNA, the CDR3 is TGTGCCAGCAGGAAACAGAGTCTCGAGCAGTACTTC. This encodes CASRKQSLEQYF.

The chain combines TRBV5-5 with TRBJ2-1, with a possible D match to TRBD2 (6 bases). CDR1 is SGHKS, CDR2 YYEKEE, per germline (reference sequence). V was pared by 4 bases and J by 8 bases, with 19 bases between. The CDR3 length is 15 residues. CDR3 DNA sequence: TGTGCCAGCAGCGGCGGGACCGTGTCTTTGGATGAGCAGTTCTTC. Amino acids: CASSGGTVSLDEQFF.

The chain recombines TRBV20-1 with TRBJ1-1; no clear D. Per the germline V gene, CDR1 is DFQATT and CDR2 is SNEGSKA (reference sequence). Trimming took off 5 bases at V and 7 bases at J, with 11 bases between the two ends. CDR3 length equals 11 residues. In DNA form, the CDR3 reads TGCAGTGCTCTCTTCAAGATTGAAGCTTTCTTT. As protein: CSALFKIEAFF.

This clonotype was picked up many times. The V and J genes are TRBV3-1 and TRBJ2-1; D is ambiguous. Trimming cost V 0 bases and J 0 bases, with 15 bases left between them. This CDR3 has 18 amino acids. Germline V lookup: CDR1 LGHDT, CDR2 YNNKEL (reference sequence). This CDR3 is CASSQDLASVLSYNEQFF. CDR3 in DNA: TGTGCCAGCAGCCAAGATTTGGCCTCAGTACTCTCCTACAATGAGCAGTTCTTC.

The sample holds a few counts of this clonotype. The rearrangement links TRBV20-1 to TRBJ2-7; the D is unclear. Germline V lookup: CDR1 DFQATT, CDR2 SNEGSKA (reference sequence). Trimming pared 5 bases from V and 2 bases from J, leaving 16 bases between. The CDR3 has 14 residues. CDR3 amino acids: CSAQTAYSAYEQYF. For the CDR3, the DNA is TGCAGTGCTCAAACCGCGTATTCGGCCTACGAGCAGTACTTC.

This clonotype was recorded a few times. The V call is TRBV5-1, the J call TRBJ1-1; a possible D gene is TRBD1 (5 bases). The V end was cut by 3 bases, the J end by 2 bases, with 14 bases between. The CDR3 loop spans 15 amino acids. Germline assignment: CDR1 SGHRS and CDR2 YFSETQ. CDR3 amino acids: CASSSGWGSNTEAFF. CDR3 bases: TGCGCCAGCAGCTCCGGATGGGGGTCCAACACTGAAGCTTTCTTT. The full variable domain, rest sourced from reference TRBV5-1 and TRBJ1-1, is KAGVTQTPRYLIKTRGQQVTLSCSPISGHRSVSWYQQTPGQGLQFLFEYFSETQRNKGNFPGRFSGRQFSNSRSEMNVSTLELGDSALYLCASSSGWGSNTEAFFGQGTRLTVV.

This clonotype turned up a few times. This chain links TRBV5-1 with TRBJ2-7, with D hard to call. This CDR3 has 15 residues. The V end lost 4 bases, the J end lost 3 bases, and 17 bases lay between the germline ends. The germline gives CDR1 SGHRS, CDR2 YFSETQ. CDR3 nucleotides: TGCGCCAGCAGCGCGTCCCCCTCGGGTGGCTACGAGCAGTACTTC. This encodes CASSASPSGGYEQYF.

This clonotype was seen a few times. This chain connects TRBV7-3 to TRBJ2-5; possibly TRBD2 for D (5 bases). Germline V CDR1 and CDR2: SGHTA, FQGTGA. The CDR3 is made up of 15 amino acids. Trimming left V 5 bases short and J 1 base short, with 14 bases between. CDR3 sequence reads: CASSPDGIGQETQYF. The CDR3 DNA sequence: TGTGCCAGCAGCCCCGACGGGATTGGCCAAGAGACCCAGTACTTC.

This clonotype was seen a handful of times. This chain joins TRBV5-1 and TRBJ2-3; TRBD2 matches at 12 bases. The CDR3 runs to 16 residues. V trimming: 4 bases; J trimming: 0 bases; junction bases outside the gene matches: 3. Germline lookup yields CDR1 SGHRS and CDR2 YFSETQ. The CDR3: CASSIGLAGSTDTQYF. Written as DNA, the CDR3 is TGCGCCAGCAGCATCGGACTAGCGGGGAGCACAGATACGCAGTATTTT.

This sequence joins TRBV20-1 and TRBJ2-3, with a weak D call TRBD1 (6 bases). CDR3 length equals 14 residues. Germline V gives CDR1 DFQATT, CDR2 SNEGSKA (reference sequence). Here the CDR3 reads CTPARSGGTNTQYF. The DNA for the CDR3 is TGCACCCCGGCTCGTTCAGGTGGGACAAATACGCAGTATTTT.

This clonotype was counted at least ten times. The chain couples TRBV25-1 to TRBJ2-5; D possibly corresponds to TRBD1 (6 bases). This CDR3 contains 18 residues. Germline V gene data show CDR1 as MGHDK and CDR2 as SYGVNS. The V end lost 2 bases, the J end lost 3 bases, and 22 bases lay between the germline ends. The CDR3 nucleotides are TGTGCCAGCAGTGAAGAGGGCTGGCGCAGGGGAATTGAAGAGACCCAGTACTTC. This translates into CASSEEGWRRGIEETQYF.

As DNA, the CDR3 is TGTGCCAGCCAAACGGGGACAGGGGGCGTTTACGAGCAGTACTTC. Protein product: CASQTGTGGVYEQYF. This chain joins TRBV19 and TRBJ2-7; 12 bases line up with TRBD1. With V trimmed by 9 bases and J by 4 bases, 10 bases remained unmatched. CDR3 length: 15 residues. CDR1 is LNHDA, CDR2 SQIVND, per germline (reference sequence).

This clonotype was counted a few times. The chain uses TRBV29-1 and TRBJ2-1; maybe TRBD1 (5 bases). CDR1 is SQVTM and CDR2 is ANQGSEA in the germline V gene. The CDR3 sequence is 11 residues long. The germline V and J ends were trimmed by 1 base and 12 bases, with 10 bases remaining between them. The CDR3 DNA sequence: TGCAGCGTTGAAGTGGGGCTGGGGCAGTTCTTC. Translation gives CSVEVGLGQFF.

This clonotype was counted only a few times. This chain uses TRBV27 with TRBJ1-1; tentatively, D is TRBD1 (5 bases). CDR1 MNHEY and CDR2 SMNVEV come from the germline V gene (reference sequence). This CDR3 comprises 14 residues. The ends were cut back, 3 bases at V and 8 bases at J, with 16 bases in the middle. The CDR3 is CASSFVQASDEAFF. The CDR3 DNA reads TGTGCCAGCAGTTTTGTACAGGCGTCCGACGAAGCTTTCTTT.

V usage is TRBV5-1 and J usage is TRBJ1-1; 8 bases align to TRBD1. Germline-derived CDR1 and CDR2 are SGHRS and YFSETQ. The CDR3 is 14 amino acids. The ends lost 4 bases at V and 4 bases at J; junction bases unmatched: 6. The CDR3, as DNA: TGCGCCAGCAGCACCGGGACAGGAGGCACTGAAGCTTTCTTT. Its protein product is CASSTGTGGTEAFF.

This clonotype was counted at least ten times. This chain connects TRBV5-6 to TRBJ2-2, with D possibly TRBD1 on 5 matching bases. The CDR3 consists of 17 residues. Germline V gene lookup returns CDR1 SGHDT and CDR2 YYEEEE. V lost 0 bases and J lost 4, with 16 bases in between. The CDR3 spells CASSLGPGKHVTGELFF. The CDR3, as DNA: TGTGCCAGCAGCTTGGGTCCAGGGAAGCACGTCACCGGGGAGCTGTTTTTT.

CDR3 nucleotides: TGTGCCAGCAGCCAAGTCCATAAGGCCAGGGGTGACACTGAAGCTTTCTTT. Translated: CASSQVHKARGDTEAFF. The rearrangement joins TRBV3-1 to TRBJ1-1, with D possibly TRBD1 on 6 matching bases. The germline V and J ends were trimmed by 1 base and 3 bases, with 18 bases remaining between them. The CDR3 has 17 amino acids. Germline V gene data show CDR1 as LGHDT and CDR2 as YNNKEL (reference sequence).

This clonotype turned up a few times. The chain links TRBV4-1 to TRBJ1-2; 9 bases fit TRBD1. V gave up 8 bases and J gave up 4 bases; unmatched junction bases: 11. The germline CDR1 and CDR2 sequences are MGHRA and YSYEKL. The CDR3 extends over 15 amino acids. CDR3 DNA sequence: TGCGCCAGCCGGACAGGGGAGGGTCCCCTCTATGGCTACACCTTC. It codes for CASRTGEGPLYGYTF.

V usage is TRBV5-4 and J usage is TRBJ2-5; D unresolved. CDR1 is SGHNT, CDR2 YYREEE, per germline (reference sequence). CDR3 length: 15 amino acids. V shed 0 bases and J shed 2 bases, with 11 bases lying between them. In DNA form, the CDR3 reads TGTGCCAGCAGCTTGGACTCAATGGGGCAAGAGACCCAGTACTTC. Translating it yields CASSLDSMGQETQYF.

This clonotype appeared a few times. V and J are TRBV7-8 and TRBJ1-2, with 8 nucleotides matching TRBD1. V dropped 5 bases and J dropped 5; count of bases not matched to a gene: 7. The germline V gene has CDR1 SGHVS and CDR2 FQNEAQ. This CDR3 spans 14 amino acids. CDR3 loop: CASSPRDRQYGYTF. DNA for the CDR3: TGTGCCAGCAGCCCCAGGGACAGGCAATATGGCTACACCTTC.

This clonotype was recorded only once. V is TRBV19 and J is TRBJ1-2, with 7 bases fitting TRBD1. Looked up from germline, CDR1 is LNHDA and CDR2 is SQIVND (reference sequence). This CDR3 has 13 amino acids. V trimming: 6 bases; J trimming: 3 bases; junction bases outside the gene matches: 4. In DNA, the CDR3 is TGTGCCAGTAGGCCCAGGGGGGACTATGGCTACACCTTC. Protein: CASRPRGDYGYTF.

The chain links TRBV11-2 to TRBJ2-3, with 11 bases that match TRBD1. The CDR3 totals 16 residues. The V gene's germline CDR1 is SGHAT and CDR2 FQNNGV. Trimming cost V 5 bases and J 2 bases; bases outside gene matches: 6. CDR3 coding DNA: TGTGCCAGCAGCACCCGGGACAGGGGGTACACAGATACGCAGTATTTT. It encodes CASSTRDRGYTDTQYF.

Only a few counts were recorded for this clonotype. The chain is built from TRBV12-3 or TRBV12-4 and TRBJ2-1, with D perhaps given as TRBD1 or TRBD2 (5 bases each). V was clipped by 6 bases and J by 6 bases, with 12 bases between them. The CDR3 is 13 residues long. The CDR3 reads CASRRDVGNEQFF. In DNA form, the CDR3 reads TGTGCCAGCAGACGGGACGTCGGCAATGAGCAGTTCTTC.

This clonotype was found a few times. The rearrangement links TRBV4-1 to TRBJ1-2; tentative D call: TRBD1 (6 bases). The CDR3 has 16 residues. Germline V gives CDR1 MGHRA, CDR2 YSYEKL. V gave up 0 bases and J gave up 8 bases, with 19 bases separating them. The CDR3, as DNA: TGCGCCAGCAGCCAAGAGGCCCACCGGCAGGGGTTAGGCTACACCTTC. Its protein is CASSQEAHRQGLGYTF.

The chain carries TRBV7-6 and TRBJ2-7, with TRBD2 matching over 13 bases. CDR3 size: 16 residues. The V and J ends lost 1 base and 0 bases, in that order; junction bases with no gene match: 0. The germline V gene has CDR1 SGHVS and CDR2 FNYEAQ. The CDR3 protein is CASSLGTSGSSYEQYF. DNA of the CDR3: TGTGCCAGCAGCTTAGGGACTAGCGGGAGCTCCTACGAGCAGTACTTC.